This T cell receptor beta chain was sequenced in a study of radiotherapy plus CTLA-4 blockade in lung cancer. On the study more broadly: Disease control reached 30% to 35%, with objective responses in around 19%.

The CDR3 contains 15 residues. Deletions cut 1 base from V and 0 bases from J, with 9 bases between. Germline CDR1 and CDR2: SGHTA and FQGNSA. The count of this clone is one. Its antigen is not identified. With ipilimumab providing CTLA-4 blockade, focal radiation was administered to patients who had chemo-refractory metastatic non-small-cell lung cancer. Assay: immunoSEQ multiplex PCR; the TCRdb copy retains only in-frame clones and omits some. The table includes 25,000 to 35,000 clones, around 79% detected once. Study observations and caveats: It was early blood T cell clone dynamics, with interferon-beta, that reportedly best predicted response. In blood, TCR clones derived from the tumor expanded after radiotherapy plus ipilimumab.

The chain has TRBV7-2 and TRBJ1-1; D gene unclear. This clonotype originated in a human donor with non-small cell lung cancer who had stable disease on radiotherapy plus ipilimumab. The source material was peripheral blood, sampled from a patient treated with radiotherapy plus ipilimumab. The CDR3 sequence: CASSLESTVNTEAFF. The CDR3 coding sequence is TGTGCCAGCAGCTTAGAAAGTACGGTGAACACTGAAGCTTTCTTT.